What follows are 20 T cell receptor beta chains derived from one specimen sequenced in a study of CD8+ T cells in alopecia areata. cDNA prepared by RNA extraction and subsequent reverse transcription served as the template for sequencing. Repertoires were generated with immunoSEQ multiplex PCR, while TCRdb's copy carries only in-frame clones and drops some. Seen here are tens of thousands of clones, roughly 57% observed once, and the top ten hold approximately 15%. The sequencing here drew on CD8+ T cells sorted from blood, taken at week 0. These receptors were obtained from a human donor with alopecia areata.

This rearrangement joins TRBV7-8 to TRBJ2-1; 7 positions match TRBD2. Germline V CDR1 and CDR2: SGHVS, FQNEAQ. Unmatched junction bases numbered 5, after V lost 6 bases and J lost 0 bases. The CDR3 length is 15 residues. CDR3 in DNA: TGTGCCAGCAGGCTAGCGGAAAGCTCCTACAATGAGCAGTTCTTC. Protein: CASRLAESSYNEQFF.

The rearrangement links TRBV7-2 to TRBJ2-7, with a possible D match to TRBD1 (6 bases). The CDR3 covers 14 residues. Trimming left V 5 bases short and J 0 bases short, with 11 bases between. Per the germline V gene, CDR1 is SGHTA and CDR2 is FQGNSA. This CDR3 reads CASSQQGPSYEQYF. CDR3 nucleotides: TGTGCCAGCAGCCAACAGGGCCCCTCCTACGAGCAGTACTTC. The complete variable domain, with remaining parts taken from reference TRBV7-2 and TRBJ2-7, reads GAGVSQSPSNKVTEKGKDVELRCDPISGHTALYWYRQSLGQGLEFLIYFQGNSAPDKSGLPSDRFSAERTGGSVSTLTIQRTQQEDSAVYLCASSQQGPSYEQYFGPGTRLTVT.

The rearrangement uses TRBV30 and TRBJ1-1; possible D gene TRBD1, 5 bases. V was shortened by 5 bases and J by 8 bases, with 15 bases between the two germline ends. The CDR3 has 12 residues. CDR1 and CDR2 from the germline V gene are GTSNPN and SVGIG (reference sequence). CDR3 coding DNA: TGTGCCTGGTATAGCCTGGGGGAAGAAGCTTTCTTT. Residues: CAWYSLGEEAFF.

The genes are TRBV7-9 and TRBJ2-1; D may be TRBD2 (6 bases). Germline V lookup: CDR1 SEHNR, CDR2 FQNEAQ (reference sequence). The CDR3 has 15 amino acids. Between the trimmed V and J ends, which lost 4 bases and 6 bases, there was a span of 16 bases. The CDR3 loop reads CASSSTRMSGNEQFF. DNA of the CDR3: TGTGCCAGCAGCTCGACTAGAATGTCGGGCAATGAGCAGTTCTTC.

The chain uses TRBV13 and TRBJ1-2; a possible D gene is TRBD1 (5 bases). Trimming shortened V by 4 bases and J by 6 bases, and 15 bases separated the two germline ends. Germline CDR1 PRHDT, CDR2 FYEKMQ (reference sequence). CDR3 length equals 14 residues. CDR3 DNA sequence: TGTGCCAGCAGCTCCGAGACAGCTAATGATGGCTACACCTTC. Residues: CASSSETANDGYTF.

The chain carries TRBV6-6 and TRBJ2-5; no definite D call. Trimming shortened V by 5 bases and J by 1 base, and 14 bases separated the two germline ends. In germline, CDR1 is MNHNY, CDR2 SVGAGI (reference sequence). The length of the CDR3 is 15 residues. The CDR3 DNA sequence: TGTGCCAGCAGTGTATCCCGACAACGCCAAGAGACCCAGTACTTC. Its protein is CASSVSRQRQETQYF.

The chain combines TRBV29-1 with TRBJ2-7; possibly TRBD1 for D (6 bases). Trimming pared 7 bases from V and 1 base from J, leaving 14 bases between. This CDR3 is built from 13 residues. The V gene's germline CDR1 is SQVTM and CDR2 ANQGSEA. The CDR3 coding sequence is TGCAGCGGATCGACAGGTAGATCCTACGAGCAGTACTTC. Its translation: CSGSTGRSYEQYF.

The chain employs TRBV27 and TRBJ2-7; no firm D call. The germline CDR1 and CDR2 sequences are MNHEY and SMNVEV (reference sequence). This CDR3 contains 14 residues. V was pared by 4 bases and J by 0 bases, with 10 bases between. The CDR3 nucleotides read TGTGCCAGCAGTTATTCCGGGCCCTCCTACGAGCAGTACTTC. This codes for CASSYSGPSYEQYF.

CDR3 nucleotide sequence: TGTGCCAGCAGCGGGACCCCGTTTCTGGATACGCAGTATTTT. Protein sequence: CASSGTPFLDTQYF. This sequence joins TRBV7-9 and TRBJ2-3; D is tentatively TRBD1 or TRBD2 (5 bases each). Germline V CDR1 and CDR2: SEHNR, FQNEAQ (reference sequence). The ends were cut back, 5 bases at V and 6 bases at J, with 15 bases in the middle. This CDR3 has 14 amino acids. Together with reference TRBV7-9 and TRBJ2-3, the CDR3 gives the full variable domain: DTGVSQNPRHKITKRGQNVTFRCDPISEHNRLYWYRQTLGQGPEFLTYFQNEAQLEKSRLLSDRFSAERPKGSFSTLEIQRTEQGDSAMYLCASSGTPFLDTQYFGPGTRLTVL.

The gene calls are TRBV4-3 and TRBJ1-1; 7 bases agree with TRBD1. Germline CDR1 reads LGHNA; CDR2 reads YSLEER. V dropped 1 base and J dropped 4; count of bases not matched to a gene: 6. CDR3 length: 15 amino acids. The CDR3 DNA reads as TGCGCCAGCAGCCAAGGCGCGACAGGGAGCACTGAAGCTTTCTTT. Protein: CASSQGATGSTEAFF.

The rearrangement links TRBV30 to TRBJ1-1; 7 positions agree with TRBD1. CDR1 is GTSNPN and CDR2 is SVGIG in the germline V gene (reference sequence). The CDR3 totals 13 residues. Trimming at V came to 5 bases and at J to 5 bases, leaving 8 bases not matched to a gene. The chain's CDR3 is CAWCPDRRTEAFF. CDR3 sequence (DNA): TGTGCCTGGTGCCCGGACAGGCGGACTGAAGCTTTCTTT.

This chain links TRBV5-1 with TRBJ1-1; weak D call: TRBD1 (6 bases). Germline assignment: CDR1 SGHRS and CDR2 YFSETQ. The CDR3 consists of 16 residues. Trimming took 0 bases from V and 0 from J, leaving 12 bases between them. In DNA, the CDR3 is TGCGCCAGCAGCTTGGAGGCAGGGGCCATGAACACTGAAGCTTTCTTT. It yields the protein CASSLEAGAMNTEAFF.

The CDR3 is CASSQETRDRGLYGYTF. CDR3 DNA sequence: TGCGCCAGCAGCCAAGAGACCCGGGACAGGGGACTTTATGGCTACACCTTC. The chain carries TRBV4-1 and TRBJ1-2; 10 bases line up with TRBD1. The germline gives CDR1 MGHRA, CDR2 YSYEKL. After removal of 0 bases from V and 5 bases from J, the junction contained 9 bases not matched to a gene. The CDR3 has 17 amino acids.

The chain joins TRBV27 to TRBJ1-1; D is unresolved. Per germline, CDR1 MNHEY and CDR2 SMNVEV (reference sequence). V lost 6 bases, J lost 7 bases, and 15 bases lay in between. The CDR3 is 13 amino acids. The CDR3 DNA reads TGTGCCAGCAGCATAACGGGAATCAATGAAGCTTTCTTT. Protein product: CASSITGINEAFF.

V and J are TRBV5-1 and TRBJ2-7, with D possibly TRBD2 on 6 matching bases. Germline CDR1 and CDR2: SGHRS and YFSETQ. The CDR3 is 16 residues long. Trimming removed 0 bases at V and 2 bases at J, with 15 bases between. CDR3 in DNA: TGCGCCAGCAGCTTGGCCGACGGGAGCCCCACCTACGAGCAGTACTTC. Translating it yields CASSLADGSPTYEQYF.

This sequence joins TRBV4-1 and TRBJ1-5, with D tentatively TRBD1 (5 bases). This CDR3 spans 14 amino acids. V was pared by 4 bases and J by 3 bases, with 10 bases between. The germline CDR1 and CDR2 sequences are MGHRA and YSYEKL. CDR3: CASSRGGFNQPQHF. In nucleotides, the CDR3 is TGCGCCAGCAGCCGCGGGGGGTTCAATCAGCCCCAGCATTTT.

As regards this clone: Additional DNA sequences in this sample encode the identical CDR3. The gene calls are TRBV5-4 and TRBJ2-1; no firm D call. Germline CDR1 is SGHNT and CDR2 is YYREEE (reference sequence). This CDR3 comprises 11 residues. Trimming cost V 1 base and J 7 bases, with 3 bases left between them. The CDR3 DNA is TGTGCCAGCAGCTTGAGTAATGAGCAGTTCTTC. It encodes CASSLSNEQFF.

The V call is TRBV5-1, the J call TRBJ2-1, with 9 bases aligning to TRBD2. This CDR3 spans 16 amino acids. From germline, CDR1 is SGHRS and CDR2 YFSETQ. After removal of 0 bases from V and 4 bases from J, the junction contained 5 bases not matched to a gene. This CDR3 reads CASSLAGLARYNEQFF. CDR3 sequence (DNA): TGCGCCAGCAGCTTGGCCGGACTAGCGCGGTACAATGAGCAGTTCTTC.

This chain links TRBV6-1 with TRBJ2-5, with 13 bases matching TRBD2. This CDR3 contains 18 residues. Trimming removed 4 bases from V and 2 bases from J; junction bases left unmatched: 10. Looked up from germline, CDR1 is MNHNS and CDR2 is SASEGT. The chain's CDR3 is CASSARLAGGIPQETQYF. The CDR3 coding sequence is TGTGCCAGCAGTGCAAGACTAGCGGGGGGCATACCTCAAGAGACCCAGTACTTC.

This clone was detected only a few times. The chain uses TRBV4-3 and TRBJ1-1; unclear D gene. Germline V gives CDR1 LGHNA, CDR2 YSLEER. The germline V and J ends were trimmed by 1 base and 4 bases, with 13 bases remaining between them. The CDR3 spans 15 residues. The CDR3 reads CASSQGGGLSTEAFF. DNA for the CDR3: TGCGCCAGCAGCCAAGGAGGAGGGTTGAGCACTGAAGCTTTCTTT.